Below are 11 T cell receptor beta chains sequenced from a single sample in a study of cytomegalovirus exposure and HLA in healthy donors. Amplification used 60 Vbeta primers and 13 Jbeta primers. The assay was immunoSEQ multiplex PCR, and TCRdb's table has in-frame clones only and misses some. This table has under 200,000 clones, 62% appearing once. What was sequenced was PBMCs. The receptors come from a man aged 35 to 55 in good health and CMV-seronegative.

This clone was observed a handful of times. The chain links TRBV29-1 to TRBJ1-1; no clear D. The CDR3 runs to 10 residues. The V end lost 6 bases, the J end lost 5 bases, and 7 bases lay between the germline ends. The germline gives CDR1 SQVTM, CDR2 ANQGSEA. The CDR3 DNA reads as TGCAGCGTAAGGGAGACTGAAGCTTTCTTT. Translating gives CSVRETEAFF.

The CDR3 DNA is TGTGCCAGCAGCGCACCAGGACAGGAATCAGATACGCAGTATTTT. It is translated as CASSAPGQESDTQYF. This sequence joins TRBV28 and TRBJ2-3, with TRBD1 matching over 7 bases. The germline V gene has CDR1 MDHEN and CDR2 SYDVKM. V gave up 6 bases and J gave up 4 bases; unmatched junction bases: 10. The length of the CDR3 is 15 residues.

The rearrangement uses TRBV30 and TRBJ2-7, with D possibly matching TRBD1 (5 bases). In germline, CDR1 is GTSNPN, CDR2 SVGIG (reference sequence). V dropped 0 bases and J dropped 2 bases, with 23 bases sitting between them. This CDR3 has 18 residues. DNA for the CDR3: TGTGCCTGGAGTGTACTTCAGCCAGGCAGGGCTTTCACCTACGAGCAGTACTTC. Translation: CAWSVLQPGRAFTYEQYF. The whole variable domain, filled in from reference TRBV30 and TRBJ2-7, reads SQTIHQWPATLVQPVGSPLSLECTVEGTSNPNLYWYRQAAGRGLQLLFYSVGIGQISSEVPQNLSASRPQDRQFILSSKKLLLSDSGFYLCAWSVLQPGRAFTYEQYFGPGTRLTVT.

This rearrangement joins TRBV5-1 to TRBJ2-3; TRBD1 aligns across 7 bases. Germline-derived CDR1 and CDR2 are SGHRS and YFSETQ. V dropped 3 bases and J dropped 3; count of bases not matched to a gene: 10. The CDR3 runs to 16 residues. The CDR3 spells CASSWGTARRTDTQYF. CDR3 bases: TGCGCCAGCAGCTGGGGGACAGCTAGGAGGACAGATACGCAGTATTTT.

The chain carries TRBV6-1 and TRBJ2-1, with D perhaps matching TRBD1 (6 bases). V was trimmed by 10 bases and J by 7 bases, leaving 14 bases between them. CDR3 length equals 12 residues. Germline values: CDR1 MNHNS, CDR2 SASEGT. CDR3 sequence (DNA): TGTGCCACCTCGGGCAGGGGTAATGAGCAGTTCTTC. This encodes CATSGRGNEQFF.

CDR3 DNA sequence: TGTGCCATCAGTGAGTCGGGGGGTGATGGCTACACCTTC. As protein: CAISESGGDGYTF. The chain carries TRBV10-3 and TRBJ1-2; D may be TRBD1 (5 bases). The CDR3 spans 13 residues. V was trimmed by 0 bases and J by 6 bases, leaving 8 bases between them. Germline CDR1 is ENHRY and CDR2 is SYGVKD.

This rearrangement joins TRBV5-4 to TRBJ2-3, with 8 positions matching TRBD1. Unmatched junction bases numbered 4, after V lost 4 bases and J lost 6 bases. Germline V gives CDR1 SGHNT, CDR2 YYREEE (reference sequence). The CDR3 runs 13 residues. CDR3 region: CASSPQGADTQYF. CDR3 in DNA: TGTGCCAGCAGCCCTCAGGGGGCCGATACGCAGTATTTT.

This clone was counted at least ten times. This sequence joins TRBV10-3 and TRBJ1-3; TRBD1 matches 8 bases. There are 14 residues in the CDR3. The V and J ends lost 6 bases and 2 bases, in that order; junction bases with no gene match: 3. Germline V gene data show CDR1 as ENHRY and CDR2 as SYGVKD. The CDR3 here is CAISTGGTGNTIYF. In nucleotides, the CDR3 is TGTGCCATCAGCACAGGGGGAACTGGAAACACCATATATTTT.

The count of this clone is one. The rearrangement joins TRBV13 to TRBJ2-2, with 10 nucleotides matching TRBD1. V lost 3 bases and J lost 7; bases outside the gene matches: 5. Germline V CDR1 and CDR2: PRHDT, FYEKMQ (reference sequence). This CDR3 region has 15 residues. The CDR3 region has the DNA TGTGCCAGCAGCTTTCGGGACAGGGGTTTCGGGGAGCTGTTTTTT. Protein sequence: CASSFRDRGFGELFF.

This clone showed up just a few times. The chain recombines TRBV4-3 with TRBJ2-2; possible D gene TRBD2, 6 bases. This CDR3 contains 13 residues. Germline CDR1 reads LGHNA; CDR2 reads YSLEER. Trimming stripped 0 bases from V and 7 bases from J, with 6 bases between. CDR3 sequence reads: CASSQEGLGELFF. The CDR3 DNA is TGCGCCAGCAGCCAAGAGGGACTCGGGGAGCTGTTTTTT.

The chain joins TRBV4-2 to TRBJ1-5; 7 bases are shared with TRBD1. CDR3 length: 16 residues. V was clipped by 4 bases and J by 0 bases; unmatched bases: 6. Germline lookup yields CDR1 LGHNA and CDR2 YNFKEQ. CDR3 amino acids: CASSPQTGNSNQPQHF. The CDR3 DNA reads as TGTGCCAGCAGCCCCCAGACAGGGAATAGCAATCAGCCCCAGCATTTT.